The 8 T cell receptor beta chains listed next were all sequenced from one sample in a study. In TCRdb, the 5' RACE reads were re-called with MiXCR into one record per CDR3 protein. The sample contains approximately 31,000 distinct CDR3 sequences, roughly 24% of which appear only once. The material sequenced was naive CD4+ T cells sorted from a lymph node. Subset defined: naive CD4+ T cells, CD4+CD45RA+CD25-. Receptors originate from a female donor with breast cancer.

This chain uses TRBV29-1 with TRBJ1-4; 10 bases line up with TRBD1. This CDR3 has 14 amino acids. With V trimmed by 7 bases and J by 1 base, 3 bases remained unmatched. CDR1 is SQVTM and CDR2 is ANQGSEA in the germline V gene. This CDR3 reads CSGGTGVTNEKLFF. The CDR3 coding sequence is TGCAGCGGCGGGACAGGGGTAACTAATGAAAAACTGTTTTTT.

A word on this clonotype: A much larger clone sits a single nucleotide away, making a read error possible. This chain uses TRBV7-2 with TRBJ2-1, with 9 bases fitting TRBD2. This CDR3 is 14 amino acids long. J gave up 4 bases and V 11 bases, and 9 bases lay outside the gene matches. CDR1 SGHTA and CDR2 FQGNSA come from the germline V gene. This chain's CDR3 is CAPRASGEYNEQFF. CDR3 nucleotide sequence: TGTGCCCCCCGGGCTAGCGGGGAGTACAATGAGCAGTTCTTC.

This chain's CDR3 is CASSQTSGREEEEFF. CDR3 in DNA: TGCGCCAGCAGCCAAACTAGCGGGAGGGAGGAGGAGGAGTTCTTC. The chain has TRBV4-1 and TRBJ2-1, with TRBD2 identical over 13 bases. V gave up 2 bases and J gave up 14 bases; unmatched junction bases: 9. CDR3 length: 15 residues. Germline loops: CDR1 MGHRA, CDR2 YSYEKL.

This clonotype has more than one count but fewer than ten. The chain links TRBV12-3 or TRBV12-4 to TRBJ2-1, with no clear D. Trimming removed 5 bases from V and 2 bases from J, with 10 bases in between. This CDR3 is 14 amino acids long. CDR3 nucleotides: TGTGCCAGCAGTCACGGGCCGGCCTACAATGAGCAGTTCTTC. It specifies CASSHGPAYNEQFF.

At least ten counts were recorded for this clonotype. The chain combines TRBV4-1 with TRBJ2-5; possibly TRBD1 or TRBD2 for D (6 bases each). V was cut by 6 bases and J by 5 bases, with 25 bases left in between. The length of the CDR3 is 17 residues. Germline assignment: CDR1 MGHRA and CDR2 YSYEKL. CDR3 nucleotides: TGCGCCAGCAGTCGACAGGACCTTACTAGCTTCGGGGAGACCCAGTACTTC. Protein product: CASSRQDLTSFGETQYF.

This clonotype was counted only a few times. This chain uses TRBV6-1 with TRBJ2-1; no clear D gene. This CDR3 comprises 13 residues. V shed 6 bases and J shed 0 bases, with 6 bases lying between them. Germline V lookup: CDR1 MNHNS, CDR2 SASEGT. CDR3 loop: CASRPDSYNEQFF. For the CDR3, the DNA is TGTGCCAGCAGACCTGACTCCTACAATGAGCAGTTCTTC.

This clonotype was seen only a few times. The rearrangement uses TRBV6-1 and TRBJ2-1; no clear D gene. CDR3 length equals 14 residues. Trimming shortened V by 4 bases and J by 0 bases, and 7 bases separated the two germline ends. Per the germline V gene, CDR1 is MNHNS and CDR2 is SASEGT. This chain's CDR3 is CASSAEHSYNEQFF. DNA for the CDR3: TGTGCCAGCAGTGCGGAACACTCCTACAATGAGCAGTTCTTC.

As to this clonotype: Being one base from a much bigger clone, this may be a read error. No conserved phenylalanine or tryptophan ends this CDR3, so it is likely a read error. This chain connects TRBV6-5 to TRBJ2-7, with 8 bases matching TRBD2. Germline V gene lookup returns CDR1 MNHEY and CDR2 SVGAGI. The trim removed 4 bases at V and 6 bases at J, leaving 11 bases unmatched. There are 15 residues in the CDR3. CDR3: CASSSPGLVKREQYC. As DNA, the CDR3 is TGTGCCAGCAGTTCTCCGGGACTAGTAAAACGCGAGCAGTACTGC.